These 2 T cell receptor beta chains were all obtained from the same sample, sequenced in a study of response to subunit inactivated influenza vaccine. TCRdb itself ran the RT-PCR reads through MiXCR, one entry per CDR3 protein. The repertoire includes over 400,000 distinct CDR3 sequences, roughly 13% of them detected once, and less than 15% sits in the top ten. This sample comprised PBMCs from blood, obtained roughly 48 days after vaccination. The receptors were sampled from a man between 50 and 59 years old who received an inactivated influenza vaccine.

V and J are TRBV5-1 and TRBJ1-6, with a tentative D call TRBD1 (6 bases). The CDR3 totals 17 residues. V gave up 0 bases and J gave up 0 bases, with 10 bases separating them. Germline V gene lookup returns CDR1 SGHRS and CDR2 YFSETQ. The CDR3 region is CASSLVTGRSYNSPLHF. CDR3 in DNA: TGCGCCAGCAGCTTGGTGACAGGACGCTCCTATAATTCACCCCTCCACTTT. The entire variable domain, with the rest obtained from reference TRBV5-1 and TRBJ1-6, is as follows: KAGVTQTPRYLIKTRGQQVTLSCSPISGHRSVSWYQQTPGQGLQFLFEYFSETQRNKGNFPGRFSGRQFSNSRSEMNVSTLELGDSALYLCASSLVTGRSYNSPLHFGNGTRLTVT.

This clonotype was counted a few times. The rearrangement joins TRBV20-1 to TRBJ1-1; D is possibly TRBD1 (6 bases). V lost 3 bases to trimming and J lost 6 bases, with 8 bases between them. This CDR3 spans 11 amino acids. In germline, CDR1 is DFQATT, CDR2 SNEGSKA (reference sequence). CDR3 nucleotides: TGCAGTGCTAGCGGGGGCGCTGAAGCTTTCTTT. This gives the protein CSASGGAEAFF.